The sample holds a few counts of the clone carrying this T cell receptor (beta chain). Its antigen is unknown. In germline, CDR1 is SGDLS, CDR2 YYNGEE. This CDR3 spans 14 amino acids. Trimming stripped 3 bases from V and 3 bases from J, with 13 bases between. This entry is derived from a study of cytomegalovirus exposure and HLA in healthy donors. Vbeta (60) and Jbeta (13) primers were used in the PCR. Sequenced by immunoSEQ multiplex PCR; TCRdb stores in-frame clones only, minus some. The profile shows about 94,000 clones, 7.6% of them singletons. Study-wide points: Later analysis suggested most CMV-associated TCR beta chains were HLA-restricted. Reportedly, HLA-A and HLA-B alleles of most subjects were accurately predicted from TCR beta. It was confirmed in vitro that a few of the CMV-associated chains were specific for CMV antigens.

The sequencing sample was made of PBMCs. The chain recombines TRBV9 with TRBJ2-7; possibly TRBD1 for D (6 bases). The sequence derives from a man aged 50 to 59 in good health and CMV-seronegative. CDR3 amino acids: CASSAPGQNYEQYF. The CDR3 DNA follows: TGTGCCAGCAGCGCCCCAGGACAGAACTACGAGCAGTACTTC.